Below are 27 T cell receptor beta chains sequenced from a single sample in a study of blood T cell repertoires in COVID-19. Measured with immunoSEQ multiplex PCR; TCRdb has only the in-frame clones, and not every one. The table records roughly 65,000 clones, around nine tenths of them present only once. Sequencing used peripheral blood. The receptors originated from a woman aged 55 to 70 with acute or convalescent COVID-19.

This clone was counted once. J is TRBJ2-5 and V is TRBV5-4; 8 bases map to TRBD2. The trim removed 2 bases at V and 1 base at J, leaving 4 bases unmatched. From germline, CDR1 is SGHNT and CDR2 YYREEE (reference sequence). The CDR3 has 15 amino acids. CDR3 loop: CASSFGRGGQETQYF. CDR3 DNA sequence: TGTGCCAGCAGCTTCGGACGGGGGGGCCAAGAGACCCAGTACTTC. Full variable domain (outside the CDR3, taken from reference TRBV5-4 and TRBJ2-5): ETGVTQSPTHLIKTRGQQVTLRCSSQSGHNTVSWYQQALGQGPQFIFQYYREEENGRGNFPPRFSGLQFPNYSSELNVNALELDDSALYLCASSFGRGGQETQYFGPGTRLLVL.

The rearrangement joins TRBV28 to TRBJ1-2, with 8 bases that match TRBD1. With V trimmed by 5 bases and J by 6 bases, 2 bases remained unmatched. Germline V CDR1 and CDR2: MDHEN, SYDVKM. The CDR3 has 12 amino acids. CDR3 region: CASSRTGNGYTF. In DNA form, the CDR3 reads TGTGCCAGCAGTCGGACAGGGAATGGCTACACCTTC.

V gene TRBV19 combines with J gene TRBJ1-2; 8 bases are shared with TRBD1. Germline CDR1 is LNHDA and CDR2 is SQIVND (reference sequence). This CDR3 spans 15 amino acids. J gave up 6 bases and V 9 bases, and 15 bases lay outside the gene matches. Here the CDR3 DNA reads TGTGCCAGGAGCCAGGGGGCGAGTTTCCTGAATGGCTACACCTTC. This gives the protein CARSQGASFLNGYTF.

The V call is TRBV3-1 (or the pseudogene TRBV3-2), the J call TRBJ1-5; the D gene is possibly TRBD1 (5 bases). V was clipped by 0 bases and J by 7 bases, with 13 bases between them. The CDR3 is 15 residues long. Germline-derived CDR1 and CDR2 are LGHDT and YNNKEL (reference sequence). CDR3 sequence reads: CASSQDRGVGQPQHF. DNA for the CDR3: TGTGCCAGCAGCCAAGATCGGGGGGTAGGACAGCCCCAGCATTTT.

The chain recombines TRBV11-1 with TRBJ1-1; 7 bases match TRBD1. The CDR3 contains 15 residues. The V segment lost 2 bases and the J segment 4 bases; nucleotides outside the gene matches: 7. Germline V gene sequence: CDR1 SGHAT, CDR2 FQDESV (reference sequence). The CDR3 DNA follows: TGTGCCAGCAGCTTACAGACAGGGCCCGCCACTGAAGCTTTCTTT. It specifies CASSLQTGPATEAFF.

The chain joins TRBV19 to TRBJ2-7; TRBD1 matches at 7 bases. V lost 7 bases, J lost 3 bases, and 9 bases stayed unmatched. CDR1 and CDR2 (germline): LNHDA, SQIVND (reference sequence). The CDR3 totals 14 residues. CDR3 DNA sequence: TGTGCCAGTAAAGTCCCCGGGACAGTCTACGAGCAGTACTTC. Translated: CASKVPGTVYEQYF.

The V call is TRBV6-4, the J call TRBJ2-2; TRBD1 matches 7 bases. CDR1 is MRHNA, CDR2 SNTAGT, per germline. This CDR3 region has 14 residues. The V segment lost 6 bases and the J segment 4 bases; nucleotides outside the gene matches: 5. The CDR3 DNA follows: TGTGCCAGCAGGGCCGACAGGGTCACCGGGGAGCTGTTTTTT. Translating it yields CASRADRVTGELFF.

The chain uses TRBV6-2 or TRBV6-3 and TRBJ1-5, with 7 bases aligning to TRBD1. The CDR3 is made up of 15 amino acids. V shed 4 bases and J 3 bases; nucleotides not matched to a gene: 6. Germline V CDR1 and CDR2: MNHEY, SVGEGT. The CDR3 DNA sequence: TGTGCCAGCAGTTCCTCAGGGGGAGTCAATCAGCCCCAGCATTTT. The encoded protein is CASSSSGGVNQPQHF.

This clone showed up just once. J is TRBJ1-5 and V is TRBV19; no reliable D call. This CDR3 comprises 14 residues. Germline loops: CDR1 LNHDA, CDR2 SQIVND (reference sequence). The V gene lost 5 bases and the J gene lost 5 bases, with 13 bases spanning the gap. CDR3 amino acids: CASSSPLGDQPQHF. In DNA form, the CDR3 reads TGTGCCAGTAGTTCCCCTCTCGGGGATCAGCCCCAGCATTTT.

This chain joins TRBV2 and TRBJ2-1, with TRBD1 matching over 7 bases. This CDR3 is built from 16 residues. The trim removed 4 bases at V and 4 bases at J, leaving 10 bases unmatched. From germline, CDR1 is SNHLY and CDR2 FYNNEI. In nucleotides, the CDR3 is TGTGCCAGCAGTGGAGACAGGGAGCTGTCTTACAATGAGCAGTTCTTC. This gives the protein CASSGDRELSYNEQFF.

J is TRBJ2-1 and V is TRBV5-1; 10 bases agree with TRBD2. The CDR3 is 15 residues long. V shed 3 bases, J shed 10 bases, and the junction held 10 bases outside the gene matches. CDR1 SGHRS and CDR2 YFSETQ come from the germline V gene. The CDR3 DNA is TGCGCCAGCAGCTCCGATACCGTTAGCGGGAGGGAGCAGTTCTTC. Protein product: CASSSDTVSGREQFF.

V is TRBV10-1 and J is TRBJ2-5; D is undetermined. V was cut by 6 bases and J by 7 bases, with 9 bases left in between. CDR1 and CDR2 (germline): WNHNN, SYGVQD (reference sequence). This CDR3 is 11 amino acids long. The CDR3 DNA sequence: TGCGCCAGCAGACTAAGAAGGACCCAGTACTTC. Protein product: CASRLRRTQYF.

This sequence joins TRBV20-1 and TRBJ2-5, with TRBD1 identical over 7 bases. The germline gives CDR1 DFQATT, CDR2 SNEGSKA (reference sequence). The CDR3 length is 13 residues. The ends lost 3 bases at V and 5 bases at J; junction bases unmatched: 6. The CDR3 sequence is CSASQGVGETQYF. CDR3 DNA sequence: TGCAGTGCTAGTCAGGGGGTGGGGGAGACCCAGTACTTC.

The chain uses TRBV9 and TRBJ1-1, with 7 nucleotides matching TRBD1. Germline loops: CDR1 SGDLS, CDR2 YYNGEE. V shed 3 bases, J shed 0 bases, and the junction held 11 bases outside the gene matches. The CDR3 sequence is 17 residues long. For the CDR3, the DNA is TGTGCCAGCAGCGCGTACCGGGACAGCTATATGAACACTGAAGCTTTCTTT. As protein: CASSAYRDSYMNTEAFF.

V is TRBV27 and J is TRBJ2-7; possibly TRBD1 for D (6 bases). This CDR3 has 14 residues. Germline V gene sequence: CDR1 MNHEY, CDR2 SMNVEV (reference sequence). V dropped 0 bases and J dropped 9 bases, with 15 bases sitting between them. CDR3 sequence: CASSLSQPGVGQYF. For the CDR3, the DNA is TGTGCCAGCAGTTTATCCCAACCAGGGGTAGGGCAGTACTTC.

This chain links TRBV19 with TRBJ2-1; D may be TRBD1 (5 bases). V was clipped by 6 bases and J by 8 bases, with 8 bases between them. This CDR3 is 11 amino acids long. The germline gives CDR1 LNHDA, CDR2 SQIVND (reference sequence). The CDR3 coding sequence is TGTGCCAGTAGACAGGTTGATGAGCAGTTCTTC. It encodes CASRQVDEQFF.

The CDR3 loop reads CASSPFGESTEAFF. The CDR3 nucleotides are TGTGCCAGCTCACCATTCGGGGAATCCACTGAAGCTTTCTTT. This chain links TRBV18 with TRBJ1-1, with unresolved D. The germline V and J ends were trimmed by 2 bases and 4 bases, with 11 bases remaining between them. The CDR3 is 14 residues long. CDR1 KGHSH and CDR2 LQKENI come from the germline V gene. Full variable domain (rest looked up from reference TRBV18 and TRBJ1-1): NAGVMQNPRHLVRRRGQEARLRCSPMKGHSHVYWYRQLPEEGLKFMVYLQKENIIDESGMPKERFSAEFPKEGPSILRIQQVVRGDSAAYFCASSPFGESTEAFFGQGTRLTVV.

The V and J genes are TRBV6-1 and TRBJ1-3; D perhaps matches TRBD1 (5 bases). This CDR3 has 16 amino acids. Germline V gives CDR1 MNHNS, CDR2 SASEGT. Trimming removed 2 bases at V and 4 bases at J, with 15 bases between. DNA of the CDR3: TGTGCCAGCAGTGAAAATCGCTGGGGGAGGGGAAACACCATATATTTT. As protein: CASSENRWGRGNTIYF.

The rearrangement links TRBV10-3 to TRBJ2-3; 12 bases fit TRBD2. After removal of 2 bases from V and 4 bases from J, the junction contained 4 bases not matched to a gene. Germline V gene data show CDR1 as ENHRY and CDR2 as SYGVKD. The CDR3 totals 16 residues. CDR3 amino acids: CAISETSGGISDTQYF. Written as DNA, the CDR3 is TGTGCCATCAGTGAGACTAGCGGGGGGATCTCAGATACGCAGTATTTT.

The CDR3 spells CASTSGYEQYF. CDR3 coding DNA: TGTGCCAGTACCAGCGGCTACGAGCAGTACTTC. This rearrangement joins TRBV19 to TRBJ2-7; tentatively, D is TRBD2 (5 bases). Trimming removed 7 bases at V and 3 bases at J, with 7 bases between. CDR3 size: 11 residues. Germline V gene data show CDR1 as LNHDA and CDR2 as SQIVND (reference sequence).

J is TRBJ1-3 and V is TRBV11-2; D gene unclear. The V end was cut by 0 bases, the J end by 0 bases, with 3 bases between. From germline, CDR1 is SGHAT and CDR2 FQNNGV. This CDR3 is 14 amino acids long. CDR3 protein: CASSLDYSGNTIYF. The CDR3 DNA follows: TGTGCCAGCAGCTTAGACTACTCTGGAAACACCATATATTTT.

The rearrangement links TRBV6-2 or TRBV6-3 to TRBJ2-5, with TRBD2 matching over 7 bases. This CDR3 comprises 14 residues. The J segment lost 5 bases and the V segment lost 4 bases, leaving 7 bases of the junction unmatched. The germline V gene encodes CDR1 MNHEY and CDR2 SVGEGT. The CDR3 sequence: CASSWRGNDETQYF. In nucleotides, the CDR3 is TGTGCCAGCAGTTGGCGGGGGAACGATGAGACCCAGTACTTC.

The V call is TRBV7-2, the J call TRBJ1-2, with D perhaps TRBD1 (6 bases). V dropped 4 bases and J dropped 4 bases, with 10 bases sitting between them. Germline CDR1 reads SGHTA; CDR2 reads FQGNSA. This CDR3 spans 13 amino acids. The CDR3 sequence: CASSSGVVYGYTF. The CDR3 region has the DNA TGTGCCAGCAGCTCAGGGGTTGTCTATGGCTACACCTTC. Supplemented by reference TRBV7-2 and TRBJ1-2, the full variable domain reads GAGVSQSPSNKVTEKGKDVELRCDPISGHTALYWYRQSLGQGLEFLIYFQGNSAPDKSGLPSDRFSAERTGGSVSTLTIQRTQQEDSAVYLCASSSGVVYGYTFGSGTRLTVV.

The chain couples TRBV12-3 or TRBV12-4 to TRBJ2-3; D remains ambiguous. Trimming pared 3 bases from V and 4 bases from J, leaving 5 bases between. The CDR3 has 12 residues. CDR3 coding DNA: TGTGCCAGCAGTTTTGTATCAGATACGCAGTATTTT. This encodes CASSFVSDTQYF.

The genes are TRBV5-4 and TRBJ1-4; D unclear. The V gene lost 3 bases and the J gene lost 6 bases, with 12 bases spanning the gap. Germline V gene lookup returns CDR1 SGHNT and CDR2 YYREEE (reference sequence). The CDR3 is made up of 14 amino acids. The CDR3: CASSSLGMDEKLFF. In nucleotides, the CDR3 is TGTGCCAGCAGCTCCCTCGGGATGGATGAAAAACTGTTTTTT.

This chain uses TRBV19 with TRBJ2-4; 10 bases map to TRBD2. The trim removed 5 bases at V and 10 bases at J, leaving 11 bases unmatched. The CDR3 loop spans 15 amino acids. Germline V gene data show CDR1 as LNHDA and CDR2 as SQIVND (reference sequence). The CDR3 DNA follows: TGTGCCAGTAGTCCCCTCCCCCTAGCGGGGGTGATTCAGTACTTC. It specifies CASSPLPLAGVIQYF. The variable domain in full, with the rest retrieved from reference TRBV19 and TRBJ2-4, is DGGITQSPKYLFRKEGQNVTLSCEQNLNHDAMYWYRQDPGQGLRLIYYSQIVNDFQKGDIAEGYSVSREKKESFPLTVTSAQKNPTAFYLCASSPLPLAGVIQYFGAGTRLSVL.

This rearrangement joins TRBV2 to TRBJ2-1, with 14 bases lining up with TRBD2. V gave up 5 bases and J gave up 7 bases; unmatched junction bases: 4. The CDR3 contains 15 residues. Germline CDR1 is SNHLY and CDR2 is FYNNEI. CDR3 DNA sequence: TGTGCCAGCAGTAGACTAGCGGGGGGGCCGAATGAGCAGTTCTTC. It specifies CASSRLAGGPNEQFF.